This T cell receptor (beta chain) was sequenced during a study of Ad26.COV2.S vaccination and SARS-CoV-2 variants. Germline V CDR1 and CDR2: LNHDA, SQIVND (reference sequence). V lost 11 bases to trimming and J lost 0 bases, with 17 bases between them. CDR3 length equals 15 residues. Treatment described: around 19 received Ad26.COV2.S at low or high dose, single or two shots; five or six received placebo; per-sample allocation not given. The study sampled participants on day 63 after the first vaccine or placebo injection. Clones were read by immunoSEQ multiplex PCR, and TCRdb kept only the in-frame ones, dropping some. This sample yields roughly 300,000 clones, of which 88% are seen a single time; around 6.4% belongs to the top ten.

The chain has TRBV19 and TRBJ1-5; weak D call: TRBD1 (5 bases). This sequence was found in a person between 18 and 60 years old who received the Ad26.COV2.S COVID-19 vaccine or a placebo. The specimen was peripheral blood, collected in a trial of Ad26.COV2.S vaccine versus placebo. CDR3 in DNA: TGTGCCGGGGGACCTGGGGAAAATAGCAATCAGCCCCAGCATTTT. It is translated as CAGGPGENSNQPQHF.